The 27 T cell receptor beta chains below come from one sample, sequenced in a study of siplizumab effects on memory and regulatory T cells. Profiled with immunoSEQ multiplex PCR; TCRdb holds only in-frame clones, not every one. The sample has about 120,000 clones; over 85% are singletons. Sequences were obtained from non-Treg CD4+ T cells sorted from blood. Every receptor here comes from a human donor in good health.

The chain links TRBV10-3 to TRBJ2-1; 12 nucleotides agree with TRBD2. V was pared by 0 bases and J by 9 bases, with 9 bases of the junction left unmatched. This CDR3 contains 17 residues. CDR1 and CDR2 (germline): ENHRY, SYGVKD. The CDR3: CAISESTQLAGGVEQFF. The CDR3 nucleotides are TGTGCCATCAGTGAGTCGACACAACTAGCGGGGGGCGTTGAGCAGTTCTTC.

V usage is TRBV29-1 and J usage is TRBJ1-3; D unresolved. The CDR3 loop spans 13 amino acids. Deletions cut 4 bases from V and 4 bases from J, with 11 bases between. Per the germline V gene, CDR1 is SQVTM and CDR2 is ANQGSEA. CDR3 sequence reads: CSVGLGSGNTIYF. CDR3 DNA: TGCAGCGTTGGTCTGGGTTCAGGAAACACCATATATTTT. Looking up the rest from reference TRBV29-1 and TRBJ1-3 gives the full variable domain: SAVISQKPSRDICQRGTSLTIQCQVDSQVTMMFWYRQQPGQSLTLIATANQGSEATYESGFVIDKFPISRPNLTFSTLTVSNMSPEDSSIYLCSVGLGSGNTIYFGEGSWLTVV.

The CDR3 DNA reads TGCGCCAGCAGCCCGGGACAGAACACAGATACGCAGTATTTT. This gives the protein CASSPGQNTDTQYF. The chain carries TRBV5-1 and TRBJ2-3, with TRBD1 matching 7 bases. The CDR3 is made up of 14 amino acids. V lost 4 bases and J lost 2; bases outside the gene matches: 4. Germline assignment: CDR1 SGHRS and CDR2 YFSETQ.

J is TRBJ2-3 and V is TRBV19, with 12 positions matching TRBD2. The J segment lost 2 bases and the V segment lost 7 bases, leaving 7 bases of the junction unmatched. The germline V gene has CDR1 LNHDA and CDR2 SQIVND (reference sequence). The CDR3 has 16 residues. CDR3 in amino acids: CASTASGGDYTDTQYF. The CDR3 coding sequence is TGTGCCAGTACCGCTAGCGGGGGGGACTACACAGATACGCAGTATTTT.

A single count supports this clone. The chain recombines TRBV12-5 with TRBJ2-1, with 8 bases matching TRBD2. The CDR3 is made up of 16 amino acids. Per germline, CDR1 LGHNT and CDR2 FRNRAP. Trimming took 5 bases from V and 4 from J; bases not matched to a gene: 10. CDR3 bases: TGTGCTAGTGGTCCGGGTCTGCGGGGGGCGTACAATGAGCAGTTCTTC. Protein product: CASGPGLRGAYNEQFF. The complete variable domain, with remaining parts taken from reference TRBV12-5 and TRBJ2-1, reads DARVTQTPRHKVTEMGQEVTMRCQPILGHNTVFWYRQTMMQGLELLAYFRNRAPLDDSGMPKDRFSAEMPDATLATLKIQPSEPRDSAVYFCASGPGLRGAYNEQFFGPGTRLTVL.

Worth noting for this clone: This sample includes further DNA sequences coding for the same CDR3. This sequence joins TRBV11-2 and TRBJ1-3; D call uncertain. The CDR3 extends over 15 amino acids. Germline V lookup: CDR1 SGHAT, CDR2 FQNNGV. Trimming took 3 bases from V and 0 from J, leaving 9 bases between them. CDR3 sequence: CASSLGGSSGNTIYF. CDR3 DNA: TGTGCCAGCAGCTTGGGCGGGAGCTCTGGAAACACCATATATTTT.

The DNA of the CDR3 is TGTGCCAGCTCACAGACCGGCACCTATGGCTACACCTTC. It codes for CASSQTGTYGYTF. The genes are TRBV7-3 and TRBJ1-2; D remains ambiguous. V lost 8 bases, J lost 4 bases, and 14 bases lay in between. The CDR3 runs 13 residues. Germline V gene lookup returns CDR1 SGHTA and CDR2 FQGTGA.

This clone has just one count. J is TRBJ1-1 and V is TRBV7-2; 8 bases are a match to TRBD1. This CDR3 region has 17 residues. CDR1 and CDR2 (germline): SGHTA, FQGNSA. V shed 0 bases and J 1 base; nucleotides not matched to a gene: 7. The CDR3 coding sequence is TGTGCCAGCAGCTTAGCTTCTACCGGGACAGGGAACACTGAAGCTTTCTTT. Translating gives CASSLASTGTGNTEAFF.

The V gene is TRBV6-4, the J gene TRBJ2-2; 12 positions agree with TRBD1. Germline CDR1 and CDR2: MRHNA and SNTAGT. The CDR3 consists of 17 residues. J gave up 3 bases and V 2 bases, and 4 bases lay outside the gene matches. The CDR3 loop is CASSDGGQGAYTGELFF. For the CDR3, the DNA is TGTGCCAGCAGTGACGGGGGACAGGGGGCTTACACCGGGGAGCTGTTTTTT.

The rearrangement uses TRBV7-2 and TRBJ1-3; D is ambiguous. V shed 1 base and J shed 1 base, with 8 bases lying between them. This CDR3 comprises 15 residues. Germline-derived CDR1 and CDR2 are SGHTA and FQGNSA. Here the CDR3 reads CASSLGQLSGNTIYF. CDR3 nucleotide sequence: TGTGCCAGCAGCTTAGGGCAGCTGTCTGGAAACACCATATATTTT.

This clone was counted a few times. The V and J genes are TRBV5-1 and TRBJ1-5, with D hard to call. The CDR3 totals 15 residues. Germline loops: CDR1 SGHRS, CDR2 YFSETQ. The germline V and J ends were trimmed by 0 bases and 0 bases, with 7 bases remaining between them. In DNA, the CDR3 is TGCGCCAGCAGCTTGGAAGGTTATAGCAATCAGCCCCAGCATTTT. Amino acid sequence: CASSLEGYSNQPQHF.

The chain couples TRBV6-1 to TRBJ1-5; D perhaps matches TRBD1 (5 bases). Germline V lookup: CDR1 MNHNS, CDR2 SASEGT. The CDR3 extends over 16 amino acids. V was pared by 3 bases and J by 3 bases, with 15 bases between. CDR3 DNA sequence: TGTGCCAGCAGTGATTTGTCGCGGACATACAATCAGCCCCAGCATTTT. It yields the protein CASSDLSRTYNQPQHF.

The CDR3 nucleotides read TGCGCCAGCAACAGGGTGGTAGGTTCACCCCTCCACTTT. This sequence encodes CASNRVVGSPLHF. The chain links TRBV4-1 to TRBJ1-6; a weak D match, TRBD1 (6 bases). This CDR3 has 13 residues. V lost 7 bases and J lost 9, with 13 bases in between. Looked up from germline, CDR1 is MGHRA and CDR2 is YSYEKL.

The chain links TRBV2 to TRBJ1-1, with D unresolved. The CDR3 totals 12 residues. The germline V gene has CDR1 SNHLY and CDR2 FYNNEI. V was trimmed by 2 bases and J by 4 bases, leaving 5 bases between them. The CDR3: CASSEWGTEAFF. The CDR3 DNA reads TGTGCCAGCAGTGAATGGGGCACTGAAGCTTTCTTT.

This chain links TRBV19 with TRBJ2-1, with D possibly TRBD1 on 5 matching bases. CDR3 size: 15 residues. Trimming left V 5 bases short and J 5 bases short, with 16 bases between. Germline CDR1 is LNHDA and CDR2 is SQIVND (reference sequence). In DNA, the CDR3 is TGTGCCAGTAGTGAAGGGGCCTGGCGGAACAATGAGCAGTTCTTC. This sequence encodes CASSEGAWRNNEQFF.

The chain carries TRBV2 and TRBJ1-1; D remains unclear. V was cut by 4 bases and J by 6 bases, with 6 bases left in between. Per the germline V gene, CDR1 is SNHLY and CDR2 is FYNNEI. The length of the CDR3 is 11 residues. CDR3 DNA: TGTGCCAGCAGTGGCCGCGCTGAAGCTTTCTTT. Protein: CASSGRAEAFF.

This clone appeared once. The chain combines TRBV7-9 with TRBJ1-3, with 9 bases identical to TRBD1. The CDR3 has 18 amino acids. With V trimmed by 3 bases and J by 0 bases, 9 bases remained unmatched. Germline V lookup: CDR1 SEHNR, CDR2 FQNEAQ (reference sequence). CDR3 region: CASSLETGQGLSGNTIYF. The CDR3 DNA reads TGTGCCAGCAGCTTGGAAACAGGACAGGGGCTCTCTGGAAACACCATATATTTT.

CDR3 loop: CASSPNRAASEAFF. CDR3 sequence (DNA): TGTGCCAGCTCACCCAACCGGGCGGCCTCTGAAGCTTTCTTT. The chain links TRBV18 to TRBJ1-1; D remains ambiguous. CDR1 KGHSH and CDR2 LQKENI come from the germline V gene. This CDR3 region has 14 residues. V was shortened by 3 bases and J by 6 bases, with 14 bases between the two germline ends.

CDR3 nucleotides: TGTGCCAGCAGTCGGGACGTATCTGGCACTGAAGCTTTCTTT. Its protein is CASSRDVSGTEAFF. The chain is built from TRBV6-5 and TRBJ1-1; D may be TRBD1 (5 bases). Germline loops: CDR1 MNHEY, CDR2 SVGAGI. CDR3 length equals 14 residues. Trimming left V 5 bases short and J 4 bases short, with 14 bases between.

The chain joins TRBV5-1 to TRBJ2-3; D is possibly TRBD1 (5 bases). The germline V gene has CDR1 SGHRS and CDR2 YFSETQ. V lost 6 bases to trimming and J lost 0 bases, with 14 bases between them. This CDR3 has 15 residues. The CDR3 DNA sequence: TGCGCCAGCACCCCGTCAGGGTGGAGCACAGATACGCAGTATTTT. Its translation: CASTPSGWSTDTQYF.

The chain has TRBV7-9 and TRBJ2-5; no clear D gene. The CDR3 extends over 14 amino acids. From germline, CDR1 is SEHNR and CDR2 FQNEAQ (reference sequence). V was cut by 5 bases and J by 1 base, with 11 bases left in between. As DNA, the CDR3 is TGTGCCAGCAGCCTTGGAAGACGCCAAGAGACCCAGTACTTC. Amino acids: CASSLGRRQETQYF. Filled out from reference TRBV7-9 and TRBJ2-5, the complete variable domain reads DTGVSQNPRHKITKRGQNVTFRCDPISEHNRLYWYRQTLGQGPEFLTYFQNEAQLEKSRLLSDRFSAERPKGSFSTLEIQRTEQGDSAMYLCASSLGRRQETQYFGPGTRLLVL.

The chain is built from TRBV7-6 and TRBJ2-2; no definite D call. V was shortened by 3 bases and J by 6 bases, with 5 bases between the two germline ends. The CDR3 has 12 residues. CDR1 is SGHVS and CDR2 is FNYEAQ in the germline V gene. CDR3 nucleotide sequence: TGTGCCAGCAGCTTGCCCCCCGGGGAGCTGTTTTTT. As protein: CASSLPPGELFF. The whole variable domain, filled in from reference TRBV7-6 and TRBJ2-2, reads GAGVSQSPRYKVTKRGQDVALRCDPISGHVSLYWYRQALGQGPEFLTYFNYEAQQDKSGLPNDRFSAERPEGSISTLTIQRTEQRDSAMYRCASSLPPGELFFGEGSRLTVL.

This clone has a single count. This specimen includes other DNA sequences encoding the same CDR3. The chain combines TRBV5-1 with TRBJ1-5; a weak D match, TRBD1 (5 bases). This CDR3 region has 14 residues. The V gene lost 3 bases and the J gene lost 3 bases, with 10 bases spanning the gap. From germline, CDR1 is SGHRS and CDR2 YFSETQ. Written as DNA, the CDR3 is TGCGCCAGCAGCTCCGGGGGGGACAATCAGCCCCAGCATTTT. Its translation is CASSSGGDNQPQHF.

The V gene is TRBV19, the J gene TRBJ2-6; tentatively, D is TRBD1 or TRBD2 (5 bases each). V shed 8 bases and J shed 3 bases, with 14 bases lying between them. Per germline, CDR1 LNHDA and CDR2 SQIVND (reference sequence). The CDR3 length is 15 residues. The CDR3 coding sequence is TGTGCCAGTCGGGAAGGACACTTTGGGGCCAACGTCCTGACTTTC. Protein: CASREGHFGANVLTF. Filled out from reference TRBV19 and TRBJ2-6, the complete variable domain reads DGGITQSPKYLFRKEGQNVTLSCEQNLNHDAMYWYRQDPGQGLRLIYYSQIVNDFQKGDIAEGYSVSREKKESFPLTVTSAQKNPTAFYLCASREGHFGANVLTFGAGSRLTVL.

The chain uses TRBV10-2 and TRBJ1-2; the D gene is possibly TRBD1 (6 bases). The V gene lost 7 bases and the J gene lost 7 bases, with 28 bases spanning the gap. The germline CDR1 and CDR2 sequences are WSHSY and SAAADI. This CDR3 is 17 amino acids long. The CDR3 DNA follows: TGCGCCAGCACCCGTCGGGAGGGGGGGGGCGGAGTTGCTGGCTACACCTTC. Translated, it gives CASTRREGGGGVAGYTF.

The rearrangement links TRBV5-1 to TRBJ2-3, with D tentatively TRBD1 (5 bases). V lost 4 bases, J lost 0 bases, and 15 bases lay in between. The germline CDR1 and CDR2 sequences are SGHRS and YFSETQ. This CDR3 has 16 residues. This CDR3 reads CASSLMTSGSTDTQYF. In DNA form, the CDR3 reads TGCGCCAGCAGCCTGATGACCTCAGGGAGCACAGATACGCAGTATTTT.

The chain is built from TRBV9 and TRBJ2-7; D might be TRBD2 (6 bases). The CDR3 has 14 residues. Trimming took 0 bases from V and 4 from J, leaving 11 bases between them. CDR1 is SGDLS and CDR2 is YYNGEE in the germline V gene. CDR3 loop: CASSVGLERYEQYF. The CDR3 DNA follows: TGTGCCAGCAGCGTAGGACTAGAACGATACGAGCAGTACTTC.